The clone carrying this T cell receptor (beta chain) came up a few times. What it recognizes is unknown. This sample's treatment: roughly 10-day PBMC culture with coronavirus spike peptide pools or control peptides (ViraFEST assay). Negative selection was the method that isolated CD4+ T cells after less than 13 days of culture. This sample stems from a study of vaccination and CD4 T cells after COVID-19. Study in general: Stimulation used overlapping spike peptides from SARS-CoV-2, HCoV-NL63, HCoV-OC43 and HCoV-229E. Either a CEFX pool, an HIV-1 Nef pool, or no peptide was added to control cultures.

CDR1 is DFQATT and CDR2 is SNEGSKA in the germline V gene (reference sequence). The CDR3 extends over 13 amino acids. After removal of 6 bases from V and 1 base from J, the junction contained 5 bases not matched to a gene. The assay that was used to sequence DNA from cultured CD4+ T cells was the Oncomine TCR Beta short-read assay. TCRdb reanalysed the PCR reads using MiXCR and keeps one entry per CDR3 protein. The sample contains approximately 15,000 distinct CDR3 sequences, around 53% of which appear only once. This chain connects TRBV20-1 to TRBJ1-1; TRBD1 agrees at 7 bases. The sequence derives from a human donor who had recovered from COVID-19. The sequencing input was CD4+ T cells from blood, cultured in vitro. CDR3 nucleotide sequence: TGCAGTGCCCAGGGACAGAGGAACACTGAAGCTTTCTTT. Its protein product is CSAQGQRNTEAFF.